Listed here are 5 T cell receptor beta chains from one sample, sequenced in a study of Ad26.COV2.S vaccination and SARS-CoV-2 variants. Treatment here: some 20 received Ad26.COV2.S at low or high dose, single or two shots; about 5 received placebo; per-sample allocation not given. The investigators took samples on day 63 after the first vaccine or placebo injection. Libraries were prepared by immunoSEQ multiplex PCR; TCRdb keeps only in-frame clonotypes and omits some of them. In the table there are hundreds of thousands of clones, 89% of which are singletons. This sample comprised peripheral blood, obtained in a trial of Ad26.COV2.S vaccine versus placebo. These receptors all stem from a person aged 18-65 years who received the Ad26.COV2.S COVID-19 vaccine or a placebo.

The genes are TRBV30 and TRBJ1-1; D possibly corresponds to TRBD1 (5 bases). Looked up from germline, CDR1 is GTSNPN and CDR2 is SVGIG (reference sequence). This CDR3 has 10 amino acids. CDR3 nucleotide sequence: TGTGCTTCGGGGCGAACTGAAGCTTTCTTT. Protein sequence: CASGRTEAFF.

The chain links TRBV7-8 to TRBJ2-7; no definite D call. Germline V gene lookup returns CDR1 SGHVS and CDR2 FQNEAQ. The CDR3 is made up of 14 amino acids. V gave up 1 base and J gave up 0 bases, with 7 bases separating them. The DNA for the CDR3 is TGTGCCAGCAGCTTAGATCTGAGCTCCTACGAGCAGTACTTC. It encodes CASSLDLSSYEQYF.

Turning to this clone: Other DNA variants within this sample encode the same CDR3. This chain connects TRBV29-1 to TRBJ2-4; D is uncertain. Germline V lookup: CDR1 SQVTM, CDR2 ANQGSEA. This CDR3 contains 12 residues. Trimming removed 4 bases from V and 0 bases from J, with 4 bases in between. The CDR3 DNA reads TGCAGCGTTGGTTTAGCCAAAAACATTCAGTACTTC. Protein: CSVGLAKNIQYF. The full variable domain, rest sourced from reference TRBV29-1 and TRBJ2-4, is SAVISQKPSRDICQRGTSLTIQCQVDSQVTMMFWYRQQPGQSLTLIATANQGSEATYESGFVIDKFPISRPNLTFSTLTVSNMSPEDSSIYLCSVGLAKNIQYFGAGTRLSVL.

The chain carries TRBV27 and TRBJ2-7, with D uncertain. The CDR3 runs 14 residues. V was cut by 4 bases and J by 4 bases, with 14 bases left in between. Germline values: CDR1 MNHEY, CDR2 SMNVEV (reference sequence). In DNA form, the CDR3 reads TGTGCCAGCAGTTCACAACCGACTGGGTACGAGCAGTACTTC. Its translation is CASSSQPTGYEQYF.

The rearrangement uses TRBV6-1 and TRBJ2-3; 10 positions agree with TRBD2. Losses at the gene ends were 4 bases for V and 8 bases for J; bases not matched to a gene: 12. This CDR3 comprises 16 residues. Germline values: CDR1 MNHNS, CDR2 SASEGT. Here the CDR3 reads CASSVGLAVSAGTQYF. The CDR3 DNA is TGTGCCAGCAGTGTTGGACTAGCGGTTTCTGCTGGTACGCAGTATTTT.